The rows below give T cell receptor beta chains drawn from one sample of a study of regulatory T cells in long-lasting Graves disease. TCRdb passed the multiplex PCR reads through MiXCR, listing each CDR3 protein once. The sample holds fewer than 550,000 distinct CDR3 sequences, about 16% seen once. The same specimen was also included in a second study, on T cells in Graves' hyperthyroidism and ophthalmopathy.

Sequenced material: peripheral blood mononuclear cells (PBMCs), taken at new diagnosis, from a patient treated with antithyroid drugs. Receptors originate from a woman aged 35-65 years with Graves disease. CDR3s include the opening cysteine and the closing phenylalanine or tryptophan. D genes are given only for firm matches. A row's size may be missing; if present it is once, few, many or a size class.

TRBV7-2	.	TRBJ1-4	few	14	CASSDRRANEKLFF	TGTGCCAGCAGCGACCGCCGGGCTAATGAAAAACTGTTTTTT
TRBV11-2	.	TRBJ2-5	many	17	CASSLVGRGASQETQYF	TGTGCCAGCAGCTTAGTGGGCCGGGGGGCCTCCCAAGAGACCCAGTACTTC
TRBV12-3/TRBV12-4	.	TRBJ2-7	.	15	CASSLDIGWDYEQYF	TGTGCCAGCAGTTTAGATATCGGTTGGGATTACGAGCAGTACTTC
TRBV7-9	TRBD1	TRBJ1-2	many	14	CASSPPTGGLGYTF	TGTGCCAGCAGCCCCCCGACAGGGGGCCTTGGCTACACCTTC
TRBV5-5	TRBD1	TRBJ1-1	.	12	CASSFQGAEAFF	TGTGCCAGCAGCTTTCAGGGGGCTGAAGCTTTCTTT
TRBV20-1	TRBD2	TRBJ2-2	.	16	CSAREASGGDTGELFF	TGCAGTGCTAGAGAGGCTAGCGGGGGAGACACCGGGGAGCTGTTTTTT
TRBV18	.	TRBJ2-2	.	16	CASPSGRTSNTGELFF	TGTGCCAGCCCTAGTGGCAGGACTTCGAACACCGGGGAGCTGTTTTTT
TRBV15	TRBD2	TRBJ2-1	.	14	CATLLAGVAGEQFF	TGTGCCACCCTCCTAGCGGGGGTTGCGGGAGAGCAGTTCTTC
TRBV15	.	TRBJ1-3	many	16	CATSRDYYTSGNTIYF	TGTGCCACCAGCAGAGATTACTACACCTCTGGAAACACCATATATTTT
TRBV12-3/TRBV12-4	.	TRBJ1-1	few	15	CASSPPDTPATEAFF	TGTGCCAGCAGTCCACCAGACACCCCGGCGACTGAAGCTTTCTTT
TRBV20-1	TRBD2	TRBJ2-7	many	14	CSARTSGGTYEQYF	TGCAGTGCTCGAACTAGCGGGGGGACCTACGAGCAGTACTTC
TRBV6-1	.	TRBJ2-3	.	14	CASSESPSTDTQYF	TGTGCCAGCAGTGAAAGCCCGAGCACAGATACGCAGTATTTT
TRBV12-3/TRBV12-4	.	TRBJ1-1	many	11	CASRRGIEAFF	TGTGCCAGCAGAAGGGGTATTGAAGCTTTCTTT
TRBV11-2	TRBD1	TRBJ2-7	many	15	CASSSLQGNPYEQYF	TGTGCCAGCAGCTCGCTACAGGGGAACCCCTACGAGCAGTACTTC
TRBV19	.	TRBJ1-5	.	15	CASGRADFSNQPQHF	TGTGCCAGTGGACGGGCCGACTTTAGCAATCAGCCCCAGCATTTT
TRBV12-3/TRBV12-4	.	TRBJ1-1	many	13	CASSSELNTEAFF	TGTGCCAGCAGTTCCGAGTTGAACACTGAAGCTTTCTTT
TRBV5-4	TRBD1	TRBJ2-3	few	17	CASSHLGQGGGTDTQYF	TGTGCCAGCAGTCACCTCGGACAGGGTGGTGGCACAGATACGCAGTATTTT
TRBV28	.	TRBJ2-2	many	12	CASKVNTGELFF	TGTGCCAGCAAAGTAAACACCGGGGAGCTGTTTTTT
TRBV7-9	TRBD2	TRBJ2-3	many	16	CASSAMTSGPWDTQYF	TGTGCCAGCAGCGCAATGACTAGCGGCCCCTGGGATACGCAGTATTTT
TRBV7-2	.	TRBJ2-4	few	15	CASSLTGGAADIQYF	TGTGCCAGCAGCTTAACTGGAGGGGCGGCGGACATTCAGTACTTC
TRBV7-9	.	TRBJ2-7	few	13	CASSRGGIYEQYF	TGTGCCAGCAGCCGCGGCGGCATCTACGAGCAGTACTTC
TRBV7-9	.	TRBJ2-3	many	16	CASSLSSGPGTDTQYF	TGTGCCAGCAGCTTATCTTCGGGCCCTGGCACAGATACGCAGTATTTT
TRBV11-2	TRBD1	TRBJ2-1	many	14	CASRTGGPYNEQFF	TGTGCCAGCAGGACAGGGGGCCCCTACAATGAGCAGTTCTTC
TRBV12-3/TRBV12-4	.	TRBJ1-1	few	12	CASSQPGDRAFF	TGTGCCAGCAGTCAACCGGGCGACAGGGCTTTCTTT
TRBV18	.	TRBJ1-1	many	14	CASSPPGRGTEAFF	TGTGCCAGCTCACCTCCGGGACGTGGCACTGAAGCTTTCTTT
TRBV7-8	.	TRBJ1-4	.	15	CASSPVGGSNEKLFF	TGTGCCAGCAGCCCGGTCGGGGGCAGTAATGAAAAACTGTTTTTT
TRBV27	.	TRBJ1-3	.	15	CASSLGAVAGNTIYF	TGTGCCAGCAGTTTAGGGGCAGTGGCTGGAAACACCATATATTTT
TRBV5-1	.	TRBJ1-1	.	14	CASSLDSTNTEAFF	TGCGCCAGCAGCTTGGACTCAACGAACACTGAAGCTTTCTTT
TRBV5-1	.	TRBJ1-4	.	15	CASSPGAGSNEKLFF	TGCGCCAGCAGCCCTGGGGCAGGCTCTAATGAAAAACTGTTTTTT
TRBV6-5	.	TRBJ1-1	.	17	CASSYGDRTRKNTEAFF	TGTGCCAGCAGTTACGGCGACAGAACCCGCAAGAACACTGAAGCTTTCTTT
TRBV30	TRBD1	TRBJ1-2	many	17	CAWRALTGTGAGYGYTF	TGTGCCTGGAGGGCCCTCACCGGGACAGGGGCCGGCTATGGCTACACCTTC
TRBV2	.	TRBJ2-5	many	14	CASSEATLRETQYF	TGTGCCAGCAGTGAAGCGACGTTGAGGGAGACCCAGTACTTC
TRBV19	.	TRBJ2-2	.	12	CASKRNTGELFF	TGTGCCAGTAAACGAAACACCGGGGAGCTGTTTTTT
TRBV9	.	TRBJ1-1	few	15	CASSVLDTVNTEAFF	TGTGCCAGCAGCGTCCTAGATACCGTGAACACTGAAGCTTTCTTT
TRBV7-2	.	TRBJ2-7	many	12	CASSPDRVEQYF	TGTGCCAGCAGCCCCGACAGAGTCGAGCAGTACTTC